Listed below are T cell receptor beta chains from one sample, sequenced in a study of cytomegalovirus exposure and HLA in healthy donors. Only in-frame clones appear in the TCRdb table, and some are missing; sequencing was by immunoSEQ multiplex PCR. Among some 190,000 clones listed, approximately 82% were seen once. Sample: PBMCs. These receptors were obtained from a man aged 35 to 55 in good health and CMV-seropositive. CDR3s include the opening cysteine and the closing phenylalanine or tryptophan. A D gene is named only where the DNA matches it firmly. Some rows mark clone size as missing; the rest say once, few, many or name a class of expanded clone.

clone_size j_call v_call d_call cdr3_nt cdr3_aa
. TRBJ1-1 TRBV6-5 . TGTGCCAGCAGCCGGGTTCCGGGCACTGAAGCTTTCTTT CASSRVPGTEAFF
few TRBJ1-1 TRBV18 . TGTGCCAGCTCACCGCAGCGAGCTCCCACTGAAGCTTTCTTT CASSPQRAPTEAFF
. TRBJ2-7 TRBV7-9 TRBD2 TGTGCCAGCAGCCGGGGACTAGCGGGAAACGAGCAGTACTTC CASSRGLAGNEQYF
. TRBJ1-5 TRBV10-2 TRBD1 TGCGCCAGCACCACAGGGGGAAGCAATCAGCCCCAGCATTTT CASTTGGSNQPQHF
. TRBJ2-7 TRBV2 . TGTGCCAGCAGTGATCCCGGGGAATACGAGCAGTACTTC CASSDPGEYEQYF
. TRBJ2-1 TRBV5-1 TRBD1 TGCGCCAGCTTGAGGACAGGGGGGAATGAGCAGTTCTTC CASLRTGGNEQFF
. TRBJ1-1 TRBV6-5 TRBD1 TGTGCCAGCAGTTACTCGGGACAGGGCAGCACTGAAGCTTTCTTT CASSYSGQGSTEAFF
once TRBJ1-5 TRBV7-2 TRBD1 TGTGCCAGCAGCTTAGGACCATCAGGACAGGGCGGACAGCCCCAGCATTTT CASSLGPSGQGGQPQHF
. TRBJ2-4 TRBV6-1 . TGTGCCAGCAGTGAAACAGGGATCAAAAACATTCAGTACTTC CASSETGIKNIQYF
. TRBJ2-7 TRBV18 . TGTGCCAGCTCGGACAGCCTCTACGAGCAGTACTTC CASSDSLYEQYF
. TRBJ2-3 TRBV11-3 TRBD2 TGTGCCAGCACGCGGGGGACGAACACAGATACGCAGTATTTT CASTRGTNTDTQYF
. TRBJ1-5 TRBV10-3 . TGTGCCATCAGTGTCGGGGAACATCAGCCCCAGCATTTT CAISVGEHQPQHF
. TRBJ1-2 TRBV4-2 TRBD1 TGTGCCAGCAGCCAAGATCTGAGACAGGGGAGCTATGGCTACACCTTC CASSQDLRQGSYGYTF
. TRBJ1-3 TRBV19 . TGTGCCAGTATCCCACGCGGCGGGGGAGCTGGAAACACCATATATTTT CASIPRGGGAGNTIYF
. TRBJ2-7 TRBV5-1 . TGCGCCAGCAAACAGGAGTACGAGCAGTACTTC CASKQEYEQYF
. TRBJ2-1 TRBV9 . TGTGCCAGCAGCGTAGCGACTGGAATTTACAATGAGCAGTTCTTC CASSVATGIYNEQFF
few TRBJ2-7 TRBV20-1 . TGCAGTGCTCCTAGCACCTACGAGCAGTACTTC CSAPSTYEQYF
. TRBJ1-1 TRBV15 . TGTGCCACCAGCAGGCGGGGGGGGGACTCTGAAGCTTTCTTT CATSRRGGDSEAFF
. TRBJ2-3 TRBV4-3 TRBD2 TGCGCCAGCAGCCAAGGCAGTAGCGGGACAGATACGCAGTATTTT CASSQGSSGTDTQYF
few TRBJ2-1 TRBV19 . TGTGCCAGTAGTAACCCTCCCCAGGGGAATGAGCAGTTCTTC CASSNPPQGNEQFF
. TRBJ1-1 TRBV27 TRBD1 TGTGCCAGCAGTTTTCAGCCCTCCTACAGGGGAACTGAAGCTTTCTTT CASSFQPSYRGTEAFF
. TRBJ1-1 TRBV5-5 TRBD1 TGTGCCAGCAGCACCCGACAGGGGGTGAACACTGAAGCTTTCTTT CASSTRQGVNTEAFF
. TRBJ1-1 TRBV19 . TGTGCCAGTAGTGTCCCCAGGGTGTTCGACATGAACACTGAAGCTTTCTTT CASSVPRVFDMNTEAFF
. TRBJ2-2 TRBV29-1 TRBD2 TGCAGCGTTGCTGGGGAGGGGATCGGGGAGCTGTTTTTT CSVAGEGIGELFF
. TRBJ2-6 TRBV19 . TGTGCAGAAAGGACGGGGGATCATTCTGGGGCCAACGTCCTGACTTTC CAERTGDHSGANVLTF
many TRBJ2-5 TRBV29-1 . TGCAGCGTTGAAGGGGGCGAAAGTCAAGAGACGGCCCAGTACTTC CSVEGGESQETAQYF
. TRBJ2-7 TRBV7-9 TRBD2 TGTGCCAGCAGCCTAGGTCTAGCGGATGCCTACGAGCAGTACTTC CASSLGLADAYEQYF
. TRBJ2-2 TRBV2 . TGTGCCAGCAGTGAGACCGGACTAATTCTTAACACCGGGGAGCTGTTTTTT CASSETGLILNTGELFF
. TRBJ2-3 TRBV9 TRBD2 TGTGCCAGCAGCGTAGCTAGCGGGGATAATACAGATACGCAGTATTTT CASSVASGDNTDTQYF
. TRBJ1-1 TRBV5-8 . TGTGCCAGCAGCTTGGCGAGGGTCTCGACTACTGAAGCTTTCTTT CASSLARVSTTEAFF
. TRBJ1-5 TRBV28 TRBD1 TGTGCCAGCAGCTCCGCGGACAGGGGGCGGCTGCCCCAGCATTTT CASSSADRGRLPQHF
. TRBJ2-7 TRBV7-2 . TGTGCCAGCAGCCCCACGCCTGGACAGTTCTACGAGCAGTACTTC CASSPTPGQFYEQYF
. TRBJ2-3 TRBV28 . TGTGCCAGCAGCCCCAGGAGGGGCCAGGAAGATACGCAGTATTTT CASSPRRGQEDTQYF
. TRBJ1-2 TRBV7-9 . TGTTCCGGCCAGGGCTGGTATGGCTACACCTTC CSGQGWYGYTF
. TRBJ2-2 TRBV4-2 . TGTGCCAGCAGCCAAGACCCAGTACCCGGGGAGCTGTTTTTT CASSQDPVPGELFF
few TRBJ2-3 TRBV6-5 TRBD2 TGTGCCAGCAGTGGGACTAGCGGGACGGCGCAGTATTTT CASSGTSGTAQYF
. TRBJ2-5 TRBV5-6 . TGTGCCAGCAGCTTGCAACGGGAGACCCAGTACTTC CASSLQRETQYF
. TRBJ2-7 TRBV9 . TGTGCCAGCAGCCCGAACGTACAGGGTTTCTACGAGCAGTACTTC CASSPNVQGFYEQYF
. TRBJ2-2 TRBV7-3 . TGTGCCAGCAGCCGCCAGTTTCCCGGGGAGCTGTTTTTT CASSRQFPGELFF
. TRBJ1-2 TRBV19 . TGTGCCAGTCTTTTTACCTCCGGGACAAACCCCATGGGCTATGGCTACACCTTC CASLFTSGTNPMGYGYTF
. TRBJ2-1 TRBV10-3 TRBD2 TGTGCCACCAGGCGGGAGGGGGGACACAATGAGCAGTTCTTC CATRREGGHNEQFF
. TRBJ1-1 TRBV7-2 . TGTGCCAGCAGCTTAGTCCCAGGGATAGGCATGAACACTGAAGCTTTCTTT CASSLVPGIGMNTEAFF
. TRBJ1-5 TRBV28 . TGTGCCAGCAGTTTAGTGACAGAATCCTTAAATCAGCCCCAGCATTTT CASSLVTESLNQPQHF
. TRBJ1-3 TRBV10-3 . TGTGCCATCAGTGAGTCTGGGGCAGTCTCTGGAAACACCATATATTTT CAISESGAVSGNTIYF
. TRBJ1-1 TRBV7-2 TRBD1 TGTGCCAGCAGCCCAAGGACAGGTTTAGGAGAGAGGACTGAAGCTTTCTTT CASSPRTGLGERTEAFF
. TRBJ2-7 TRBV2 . TGTGCCAGCAGTCGGACGGGAGCCTACGAGCAGTACTTC CASSRTGAYEQYF
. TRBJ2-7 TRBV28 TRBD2 TGTGCCAGCAGAACGACTCGGGCTAGCGGCTCCTACGAGCAGTACTTC CASRTTRASGSYEQYF
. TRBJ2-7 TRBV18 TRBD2 TGTGCCAGCTCACCACCCCGGACTAGCGGGAAGCGAGAGCAGTACTTC CASSPPRTSGKREQYF
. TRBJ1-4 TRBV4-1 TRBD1 TGCGCCAGCAGCCAAGCCGGACAGGGAGGTGAAAAACTGTTTTTT CASSQAGQGGEKLFF